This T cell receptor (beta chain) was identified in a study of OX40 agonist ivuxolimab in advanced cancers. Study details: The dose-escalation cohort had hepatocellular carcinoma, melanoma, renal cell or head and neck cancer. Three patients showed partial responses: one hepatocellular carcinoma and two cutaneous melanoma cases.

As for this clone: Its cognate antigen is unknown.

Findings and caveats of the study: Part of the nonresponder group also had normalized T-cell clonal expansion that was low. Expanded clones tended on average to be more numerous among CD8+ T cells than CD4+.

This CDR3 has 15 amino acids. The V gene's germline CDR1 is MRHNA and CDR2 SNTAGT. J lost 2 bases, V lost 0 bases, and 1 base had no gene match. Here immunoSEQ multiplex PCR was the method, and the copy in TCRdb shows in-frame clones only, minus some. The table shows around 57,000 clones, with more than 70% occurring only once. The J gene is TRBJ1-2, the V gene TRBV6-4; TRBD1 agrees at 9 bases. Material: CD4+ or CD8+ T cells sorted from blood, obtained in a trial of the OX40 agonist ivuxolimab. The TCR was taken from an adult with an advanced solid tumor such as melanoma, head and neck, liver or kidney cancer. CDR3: CASSDSDRGNYGYTF. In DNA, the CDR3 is TGTGCCAGCAGTGACTCGGACAGGGGCAACTATGGCTACACCTTC.